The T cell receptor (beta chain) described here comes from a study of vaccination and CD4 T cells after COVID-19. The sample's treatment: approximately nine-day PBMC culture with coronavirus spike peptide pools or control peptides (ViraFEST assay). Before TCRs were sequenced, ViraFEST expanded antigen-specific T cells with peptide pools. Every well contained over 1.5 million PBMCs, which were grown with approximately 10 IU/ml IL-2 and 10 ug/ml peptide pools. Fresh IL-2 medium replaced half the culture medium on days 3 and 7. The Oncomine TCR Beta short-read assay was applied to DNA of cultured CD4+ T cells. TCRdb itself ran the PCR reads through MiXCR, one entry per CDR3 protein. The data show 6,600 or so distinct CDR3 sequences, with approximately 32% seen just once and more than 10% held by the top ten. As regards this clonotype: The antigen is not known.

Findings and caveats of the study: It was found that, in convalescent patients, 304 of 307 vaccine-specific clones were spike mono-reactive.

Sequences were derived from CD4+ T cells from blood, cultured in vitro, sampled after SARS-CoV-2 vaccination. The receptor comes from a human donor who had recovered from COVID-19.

The CDR3 DNA reads as TGTGCCAGCAGCTCCTCGACAGGGGTGTTCAATCAGCCCCAGCATTTT. It is translated as CASSSSTGVFNQPQHF. The V and J genes are TRBV7-9 and TRBJ1-5; 8 positions match TRBD1. The CDR3 runs to 16 residues. Trimming removed 4 bases from V and 3 bases from J; junction bases left unmatched: 8. Germline CDR1 is SEHNR and CDR2 is FQNEAQ (reference sequence). Variable domain in full (rest from reference TRBV7-9 and TRBJ1-5): DTGVSQNPRHKITKRGQNVTFRCDPISEHNRLYWYRQTLGQGPEFLTYFQNEAQLEKSRLLSDRFSAERPKGSFSTLEIQRTEQGDSAMYLCASSSSTGVFNQPQHFGDGTRLSIL.